The present entry profiles one T cell receptor beta chain with its context. This CDR3 region has 13 residues. Trimming cost V 0 bases and J 5 bases, with 7 bases left between them. Germline values: CDR1 MGHRA, CDR2 YSYEKL. The source of the sample is a study of shared T cell receptors in the human thymus. TCRdb's table, derived via immunoSEQ multiplex PCR, lists solely in-frame clones and lacks some. The repertoire holds hundreds of thousands of clones, with around 78% as singletons. These same records also appear under a second study, on human thymus T cells. This second study notes: The donors were infants in Finland with congenital heart defects, otherwise immunologically healthy. Thymus was obtained from resections taken during corrective heart surgery.

Sequenced input: thymocytes. The sequence was obtained from a boy younger than two with a congenital heart defect. The J gene is TRBJ2-5, the V gene TRBV4-1, with no clear D. The CDR3 here is CASSQEWAETQYF. CDR3 DNA sequence: TGCGCCAGCAGCCAAGAGTGGGCGGAGACCCAGTACTTC.